This record looks at one T cell receptor beta chain sequence and its context. Its antigen is still unknown. Germline V lookup: CDR1 SGHRS, CDR2 YFSETQ. V dropped 0 bases and J dropped 2 bases, with 9 bases sitting between them. This CDR3 is built from 14 residues. CDR3 regions were amplified by Arm-PCR using iRepertoire HTBI primers to build TCR beta libraries. TCRdb passed the multiplex PCR reads through MiXCR, listing each CDR3 protein once. Of a few hundred thousand distinct CDR3 sequences listed, less than 25% are singletons. This entry is derived from a study of regulatory T cells in long-lasting Graves disease. Overall study findings and caveats: There were preferences for TRBV28, TRBJ1-2 and TRBJ2-5 in persistent disease.

As for time point: persistent/refractory GD, antithyroid drugs over 5 years with positive TRAb. There was RNA extracted from PBMCs, and the TCR library was made from it. This receptor was taken from a female donor with Graves disease. The chain employs TRBV5-1 and TRBJ2-7; D is ambiguous. This specimen was peripheral blood mononuclear cells (PBMCs), taken when the disease was refractory, from a patient treated with antithyroid drugs. The CDR3 region is CASSLADPTYEQYF. For the CDR3, the DNA is TGCGCCAGCAGCTTGGCCGACCCGACCTACGAGCAGTACTTC.